The present TCR beta chain was sequenced within a study of beta chain features in type 1 diabetes. On the study more broadly: Sorted cells, roughly 98,000,000 in number, were examined across all samples. Findings of the study overall: Researchers report that Type 1 diabetes patients had moderately but significantly shorter TCRB CDR3s across all four CD4+ subsets. The cDNA sequencing approach could over-represent high-TCR-expressing cells.

This clone occurred a few times. Its antigen is not identified. CD45RO/CCR7/CD25/CD127/CD95/CD27 separated CD4+ naive, central memory, regulatory and stem cell-like memory cells by sorting. Since all of the isolated RNA was reverse transcribed, expressed TCRB transcripts were what got sequenced. Generated by immunoSEQ multiplex PCR, the TCRdb table keeps only in-frame clones and is missing some. Of about 260,000 clones in the sample, 20% are singletons; the top ten hold about 0.028%. CDR3 length: 10 residues. Per the germline V gene, CDR1 is SQVTM and CDR2 is ANQGSEA. The V and J ends lost 3 bases and 10 bases respectively, with 9 bases between them.

Sequenced sample: naive CD4+ T cells from blood. The receptor was isolated from a woman between 40 and 50 years old with type 1 diabetes. The chain joins TRBV29-1 to TRBJ1-1; D not resolved. DNA for the CDR3: TGCAGCGTTGAGGACCGGGGAGCTTTCTTT. It encodes CSVEDRGAFF.